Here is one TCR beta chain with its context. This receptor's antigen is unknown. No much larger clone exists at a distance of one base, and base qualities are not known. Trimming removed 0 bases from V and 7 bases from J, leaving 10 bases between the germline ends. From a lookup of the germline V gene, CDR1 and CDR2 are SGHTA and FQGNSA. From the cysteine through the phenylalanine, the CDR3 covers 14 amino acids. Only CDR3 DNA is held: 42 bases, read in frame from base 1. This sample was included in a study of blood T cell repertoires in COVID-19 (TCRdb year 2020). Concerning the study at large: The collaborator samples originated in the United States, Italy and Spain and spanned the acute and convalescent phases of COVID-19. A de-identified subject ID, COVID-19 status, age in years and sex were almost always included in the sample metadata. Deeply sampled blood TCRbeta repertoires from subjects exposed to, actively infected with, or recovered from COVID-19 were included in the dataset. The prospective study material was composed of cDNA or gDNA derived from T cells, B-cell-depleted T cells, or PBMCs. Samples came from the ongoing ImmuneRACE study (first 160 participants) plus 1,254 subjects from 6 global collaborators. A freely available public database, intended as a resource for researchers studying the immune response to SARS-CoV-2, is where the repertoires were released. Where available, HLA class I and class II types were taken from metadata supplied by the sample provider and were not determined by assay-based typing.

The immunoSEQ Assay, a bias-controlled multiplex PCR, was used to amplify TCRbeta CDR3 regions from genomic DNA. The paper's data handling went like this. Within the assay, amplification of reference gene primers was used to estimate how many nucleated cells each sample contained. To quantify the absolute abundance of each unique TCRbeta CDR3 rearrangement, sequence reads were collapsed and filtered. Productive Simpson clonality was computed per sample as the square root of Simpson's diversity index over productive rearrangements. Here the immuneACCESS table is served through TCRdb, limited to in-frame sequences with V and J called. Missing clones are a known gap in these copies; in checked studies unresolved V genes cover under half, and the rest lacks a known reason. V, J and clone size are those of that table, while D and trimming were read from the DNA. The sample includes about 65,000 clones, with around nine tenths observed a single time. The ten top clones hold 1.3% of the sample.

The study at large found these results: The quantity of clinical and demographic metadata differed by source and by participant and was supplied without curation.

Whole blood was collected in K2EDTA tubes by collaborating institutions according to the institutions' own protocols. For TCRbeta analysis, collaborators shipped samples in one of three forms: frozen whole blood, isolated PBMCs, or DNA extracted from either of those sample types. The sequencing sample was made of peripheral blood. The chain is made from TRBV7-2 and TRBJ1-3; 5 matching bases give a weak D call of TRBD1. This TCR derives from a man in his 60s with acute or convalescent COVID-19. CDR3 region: CASSLAGDENTIYF. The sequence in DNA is TGTGCCAGCAGCTTAGCAGGGGATGAGAACACCATATATTTT.